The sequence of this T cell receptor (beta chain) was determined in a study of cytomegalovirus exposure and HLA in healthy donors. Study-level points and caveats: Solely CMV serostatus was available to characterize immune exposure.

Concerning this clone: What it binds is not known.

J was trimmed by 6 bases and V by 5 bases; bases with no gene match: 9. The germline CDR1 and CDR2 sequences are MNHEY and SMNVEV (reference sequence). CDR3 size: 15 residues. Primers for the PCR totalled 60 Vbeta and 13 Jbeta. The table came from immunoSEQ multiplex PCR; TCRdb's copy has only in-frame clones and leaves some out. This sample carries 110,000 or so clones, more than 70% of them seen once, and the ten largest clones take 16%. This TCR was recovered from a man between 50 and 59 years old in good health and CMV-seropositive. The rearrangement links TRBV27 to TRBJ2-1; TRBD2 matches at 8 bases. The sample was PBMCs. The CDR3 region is CASSPSGRGPNEQFF. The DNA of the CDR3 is TGTGCCAGCAGTCCGAGCGGGAGAGGGCCCAATGAGCAGTTCTTC.